Listed below are T cell receptor beta chains from one sample, sequenced in a study of control samples from healthy donors and cancer patients. TCRdb's copy holds only in-frame clones and misses some; the assay was immunoSEQ multiplex PCR. Of tens of thousands of clones in the sample, about four fifths are singletons; the top ten hold 10%. The sequenced sample was blood. The receptors were gathered from a man between 70 and 80 years old in good health. CDR3s include the opening cysteine and the closing phenylalanine or tryptophan. Rows may omit the clone size; those that give it use once, few, many or a size class.

-,TRBV2,CASSGQGGQKLFF
-,TRBV3-1/TRBV3-2,CASSPRPGTNTGELFF
-,TRBV2,CASSEAGASQGFYSNQPQHF
-,TRBV7-2,CASSLRAGGEPQHF
-,TRBV5-5,CASSPRNEQFF
-,TRBV30,CAWKGVGGELFF
once,TRBV7-2,CASSLVGGEKLFF
-,TRBV30,CAWSVSGFYNEQFF
-,TRBV5-6,CASSSIGQGENQPQHF
-,TRBV6-6,CASSRGGSTDTQYF
-,TRBV11-3,CASSLAGDAYEQYF
-,TRBV30,CAWARDRPYGYTF
-,TRBV5-6,CASSSSSGETQYF
-,TRBV29-1,CSVAKKNGGNEQYF
-,TRBV7-2,CASSLQSGTADGYTF
-,TRBV7-2,CASSSSWAEGLNTEAFF
-,TRBV19,CASSIVRGKYGPETQYF
-,TRBV15,CATSRDWKRGNTDTQYF
-,TRBV6-1,CASSEIWPSSYEQYF
-,TRBV6-5,CASTTGSRGELFF
few,TRBV28,CASRRGPGLGPSDTQYF
-,TRBV2,CAHRRTGGDGYTF
-,TRBV24-1,CATNNGQNTEAFF
-,TRBV19,CASSETGGETQYF
-,TRBV5-1,CASSTGGGELFF
few,TRBV29-1,CSAQRSENTEAFF
-,TRBV27,CASSAGQGNQPQHF
once,TRBV19,CASSLLLTPPHNEQFF
-,TRBV19,CASSITEADYEQYF
-,TRBV2,CASKGEGYEQYF
-,TRBV28,CASSGAGGPTDTQYF
-,TRBV19,CASSKVSSSYNEQFF
once,TRBV7-2,CASSLNTQPQHF
-,TRBV5-1,CASSFSGIATNEKLFF
-,TRBV18,CASSPLRGLTKNIQYF